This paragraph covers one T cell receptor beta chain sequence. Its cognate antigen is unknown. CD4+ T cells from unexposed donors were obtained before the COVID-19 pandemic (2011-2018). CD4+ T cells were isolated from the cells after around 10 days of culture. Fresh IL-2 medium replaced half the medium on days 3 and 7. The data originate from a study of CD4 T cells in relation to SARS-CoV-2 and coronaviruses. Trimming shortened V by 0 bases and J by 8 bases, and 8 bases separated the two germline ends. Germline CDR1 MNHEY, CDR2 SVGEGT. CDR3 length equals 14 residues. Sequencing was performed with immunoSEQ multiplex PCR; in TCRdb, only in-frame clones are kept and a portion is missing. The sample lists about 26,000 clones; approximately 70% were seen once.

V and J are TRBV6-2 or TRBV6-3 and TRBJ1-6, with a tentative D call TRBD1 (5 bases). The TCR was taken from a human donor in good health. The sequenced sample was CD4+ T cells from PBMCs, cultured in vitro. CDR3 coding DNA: TGTGCCAGCAGTTACTCAAGGGGAGATTCACCCCTCCACTTT. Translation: CASSYSRGDSPLHF.